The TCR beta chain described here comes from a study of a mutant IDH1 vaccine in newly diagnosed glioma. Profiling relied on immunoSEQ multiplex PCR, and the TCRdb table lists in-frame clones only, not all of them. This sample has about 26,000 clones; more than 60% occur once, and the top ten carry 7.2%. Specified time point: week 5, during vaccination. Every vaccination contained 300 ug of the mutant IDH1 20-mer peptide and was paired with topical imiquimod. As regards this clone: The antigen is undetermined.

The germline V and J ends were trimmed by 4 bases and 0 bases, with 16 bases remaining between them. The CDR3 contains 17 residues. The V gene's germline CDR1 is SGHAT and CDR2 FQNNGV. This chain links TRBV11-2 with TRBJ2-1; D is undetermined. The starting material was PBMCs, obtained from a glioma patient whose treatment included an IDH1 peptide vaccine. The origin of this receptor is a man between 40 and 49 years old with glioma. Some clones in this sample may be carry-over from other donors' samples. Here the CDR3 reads CASSSTEPTSSYNEQFF. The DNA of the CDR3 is TGTGCCAGCAGCTCCACCGAACCGACAAGCTCCTACAATGAGCAGTTCTTC.